The next 27 T cell receptor beta chains were all read from a single sample in a study of T cell changes during pregnancy in multiple sclerosis. Generated by immunoSEQ multiplex PCR, the TCRdb table keeps only in-frame clones and is missing some. Counted here are 70,000 to 95,000 clones, more than 80% occurring once; the ten biggest clones make up roughly 2%. Material: peripheral blood, obtained in the second trimester of pregnancy. The receptors were sampled from a female donor in good health, enrolled as a control in a pregnancy study.

This clone was detected only once. V and J are TRBV5-8 and TRBJ1-5, with D maybe TRBD1 (6 bases). The germline gives CDR1 SGHTS, CDR2 YDEGEE. The V end lost 4 bases, the J end lost 3 bases, and 20 bases lay between the germline ends. The CDR3 totals 17 residues. DNA for the CDR3: TGTGCCAGCAGCCGGGGGGCAGGGATCCCGTTCAATCAGCCCCAGCATTTT. This translates into CASSRGAGIPFNQPQHF.

This clone was seen just once. The chain has TRBV4-1 and TRBJ1-6; D is uncertain. Trimming left V 2 bases short and J 7 bases short, with 3 bases between. Germline-derived CDR1 and CDR2 are MGHRA and YSYEKL. This CDR3 contains 12 residues. Here the CDR3 reads CASSQINSPLHF. The CDR3 DNA reads as TGCGCCAGCAGCCAAATAAATTCACCCCTCCACTTT.

The rearrangement links TRBV7-9 to TRBJ1-4; 11 bases fit TRBD1. The germline CDR1 and CDR2 sequences are SEHNR and FQNEAQ (reference sequence). The CDR3 sequence is 14 residues long. The ends lost 4 bases at V and 10 bases at J; junction bases unmatched: 5. For the CDR3, the DNA is TGTGCCAGCAGCTCGGGACAGGGGGGATTAAAACTGTTTTTT. Amino acid sequence: CASSSGQGGLKLFF.

V usage is TRBV4-2 and J usage is TRBJ2-1, with D perhaps TRBD2 (6 bases). Trimming stripped 1 base from V and 5 bases from J, with 12 bases between. Germline CDR1 reads LGHNA; CDR2 reads YNFKEQ. The CDR3 is 15 amino acids. Here the CDR3 DNA reads TGTGCCAGCAGCCAAGTCCCTAGCGAACACAATGAGCAGTTCTTC. It encodes CASSQVPSEHNEQFF.

This clone was seen a handful of times. This CDR3 is also generated by other DNA sequences in the sample. The chain is built from TRBV7-2 and TRBJ1-2; maybe TRBD1 (6 bases). This CDR3 has 13 residues. The germline gives CDR1 SGHTA, CDR2 FQGNSA. V was clipped by 8 bases and J by 0 bases, with 10 bases between them. The CDR3 region has the DNA TGTGCCAGCTCAGGACAGACTAACTATGGCTACACCTTC. This gives the protein CASSGQTNYGYTF.

This sequence joins TRBV19 and TRBJ2-3; 7 bases fit TRBD2. V dropped 6 bases and J dropped 4; count of bases not matched to a gene: 19. Germline lookup yields CDR1 LNHDA and CDR2 SQIVND (reference sequence). The CDR3 length is 18 residues. CDR3 nucleotide sequence: TGTGCCAGTAGGGGCTATAAGCGGGACTCTCCCCAGGCAGATACGCAGTATTTT. This translates into CASRGYKRDSPQADTQYF. The whole variable domain, remainder taken from reference TRBV19 and TRBJ2-3, is DGGITQSPKYLFRKEGQNVTLSCEQNLNHDAMYWYRQDPGQGLRLIYYSQIVNDFQKGDIAEGYSVSREKKESFPLTVTSAQKNPTAFYLCASRGYKRDSPQADTQYFGPGTRLTVL.

The V call is TRBV4-1, the J call TRBJ2-1; no reliable D call. V was clipped by 3 bases and J by 5 bases, with 8 bases between them. Germline values: CDR1 MGHRA, CDR2 YSYEKL. The CDR3 is 13 residues long. DNA for the CDR3: TGCGCCAGCAGCCATTTTGGAGACAATGAGCAGTTCTTC. It specifies CASSHFGDNEQFF.

This clone was detected only once. CDR3 residues: CASRLGQLNTEAFF. The CDR3 coding sequence is TGTGCCAGCAGATTGGGACAACTGAACACTGAAGCTTTCTTT. The chain has TRBV6-6 and TRBJ1-1, with a tentative D call TRBD1 (6 bases). V was trimmed by 6 bases and J by 0 bases, leaving 11 bases between them. The CDR3 consists of 14 residues. Germline CDR1 is MNHNY and CDR2 is SVGAGI (reference sequence).

This chain uses TRBV7-2 with TRBJ2-5; 7 bases map to TRBD2. This CDR3 has 17 amino acids. Germline CDR1 reads SGHTA; CDR2 reads FQGNSA. Losses at the gene ends were 1 base for V and 3 bases for J; bases not matched to a gene: 11. CDR3 sequence: CASSLGTGGAPKETQYF. DNA of the CDR3: TGTGCCAGCAGCTTAGGTACGGGGGGAGCCCCAAAAGAGACCCAGTACTTC.

Points on this clone: Other DNA sequences in this sample translate to the same CDR3. The genes are TRBV5-4 and TRBJ1-1; maybe TRBD1 (6 bases). CDR3 length: 14 residues. Germline loops: CDR1 SGHNT, CDR2 YYREEE (reference sequence). The V and J ends lost 2 bases and 0 bases respectively, with 8 bases between them. The CDR3 DNA is TGTGCCAGCAGCTTAGGGGGATTGAACACTGAAGCTTTCTTT. It is translated as CASSLGGLNTEAFF. Full variable domain (remainder filled in from reference TRBV5-4 and TRBJ1-1): ETGVTQSPTHLIKTRGQQVTLRCSSQSGHNTVSWYQQALGQGPQFIFQYYREEENGRGNFPPRFSGLQFPNYSSELNVNALELDDSALYLCASSLGGLNTEAFFGQGTRLTVV.

The chain uses TRBV4-1 and TRBJ1-1; TRBD1 might be the D (5 bases). This CDR3 has 17 amino acids. Germline-derived CDR1 and CDR2 are MGHRA and YSYEKL. Trimming removed 2 bases at V and 1 base at J, with 17 bases between. The CDR3, as DNA: TGCGCCAGCAGCCAAACCCTTGGGGGGACGGCGAACACTGAAGCTTTCTTT. It is translated as CASSQTLGGTANTEAFF.

Only one count was recorded for this clone. This chain links TRBV5-1 with TRBJ2-2, with 10 bases that match TRBD1. This CDR3 comprises 17 residues. The J segment lost 2 bases and the V segment lost 7 bases, leaving 11 bases of the junction unmatched. Germline CDR1 SGHRS, CDR2 YFSETQ. Written as DNA, the CDR3 is TGCGCCAGCGTAGACAGGGGGCGCTTGGGAAACACCGGGGAGCTGTTTTTT. Translation: CASVDRGRLGNTGELFF. Combining the CDR3 with reference TRBV5-1 and TRBJ2-2 gives the whole variable domain KAGVTQTPRYLIKTRGQQVTLSCSPISGHRSVSWYQQTPGQGLQFLFEYFSETQRNKGNFPGRFSGRQFSNSRSEMNVSTLELGDSALYLCASVDRGRLGNTGELFFGEGSRLTVL.

The V gene is TRBV30, the J gene TRBJ2-7, with 8 bases aligning to TRBD1. CDR3 length: 16 amino acids. The V and J ends lost 3 bases and 5 bases, in that order; junction bases with no gene match: 15. Germline V gene sequence: CDR1 GTSNPN, CDR2 SVGIG (reference sequence). CDR3 region: CAWSPERDRLLDEQYF. In nucleotides, the CDR3 is TGTGCCTGGAGCCCAGAACGGGACAGGTTACTTGACGAGCAGTACTTC.

This clone was recorded once. J is TRBJ1-5 and V is TRBV5-5, with D possibly matching TRBD1 (6 bases). In germline, CDR1 is SGHKS, CDR2 YYEKEE (reference sequence). This CDR3 region has 16 residues. Trimming pared 0 bases from V and 6 bases from J, leaving 16 bases between. The CDR3 here is CASSLAVGGAGQPQHF. The CDR3 DNA reads TGTGCCAGCAGCTTGGCGGTAGGGGGGGCAGGTCAGCCCCAGCATTTT.

The chain couples TRBV7-7 to TRBJ2-2; 11 bases fit TRBD2. CDR1 SSHAT and CDR2 FNYEAQ come from the germline V gene (reference sequence). CDR3 size: 11 residues. The CDR3 bases are TGTGCTAGCGGGGGGGCCGGGGAGCTGTTTTTT. Translation: CASGGAGELFF.

The chain links TRBV2 to TRBJ2-1; D may be TRBD2 (5 bases). Germline V lookup: CDR1 SNHLY, CDR2 FYNNEI. The CDR3 runs 11 residues. The V and J ends lost 7 bases and 6 bases respectively, with 7 bases between them. CDR3 DNA: TGTGCCAGCACTCGGGGCAATGAGCAGTTCTTC. Its translation: CASTRGNEQFF.

V is TRBV19 and J is TRBJ2-7; D is unclear. Germline CDR1 reads LNHDA; CDR2 reads SQIVND (reference sequence). Trimming left V 4 bases short and J 2 bases short, with 3 bases between. The CDR3 consists of 11 residues. The CDR3 DNA is TGTGCCAGTAGTACTACCTACGAGCAGTACTTC. Its protein is CASSTTYEQYF.

This clone was observed a handful of times. The rearrangement uses TRBV7-2 and TRBJ2-2; TRBD1 agrees at 7 bases. CDR3 size: 18 residues. V lost 2 bases, J lost 1 base, and 10 bases stayed unmatched. The V gene's germline CDR1 is SGHTA and CDR2 FQGNSA. CDR3 loop: CASSLKFSNRGNTGELFF. The DNA for the CDR3 is TGTGCCAGCAGCTTAAAATTTAGTAACAGGGGGAACACCGGGGAGCTGTTTTTT.

CDR3 sequence reads: CASRQGWGVNTEAFF. The CDR3, as DNA: TGCGCCAGCAGACAGGGGTGGGGGGTAAACACTGAAGCTTTCTTT. The chain has TRBV5-1 and TRBJ1-1, with 7 bases identical to TRBD1. This CDR3 comprises 15 residues. Germline assignment: CDR1 SGHRS and CDR2 YFSETQ. V lost 5 bases, J lost 2 bases, and 9 bases stayed unmatched. Based on the CDR3 plus reference TRBV5-1 and TRBJ1-1, the full variable domain is KAGVTQTPRYLIKTRGQQVTLSCSPISGHRSVSWYQQTPGQGLQFLFEYFSETQRNKGNFPGRFSGRQFSNSRSEMNVSTLELGDSALYLCASRQGWGVNTEAFFGQGTRLTVV.

The rearrangement uses TRBV4-2 and TRBJ2-7; D might be TRBD1 (6 bases). Germline-derived CDR1 and CDR2 are LGHNA and YNFKEQ. Trimming removed 1 base from V and 7 bases from J, with 17 bases in between. The CDR3 spans 15 residues. CDR3 DNA: TGTGCCAGCAGCCAAGCTCAGGGACAATTTGAAGAGCAGTACTTC. As protein: CASSQAQGQFEEQYF.

V gene TRBV27 combines with J gene TRBJ2-1; D gene ambiguous. This CDR3 has 13 amino acids. V lost 5 bases, J lost 6 bases, and 11 bases lay in between. The germline V gene encodes CDR1 MNHEY and CDR2 SMNVEV (reference sequence). This chain's CDR3 is CASSALASNEQFF. The DNA for the CDR3 is TGTGCCAGCAGTGCCTTAGCTAGCAATGAGCAGTTCTTC.

This sequence joins TRBV2 and TRBJ2-7; TRBD1 agrees at 10 bases. CDR1 is SNHLY, CDR2 FYNNEI, per germline. The V gene end was trimmed by 9 bases and the J gene end by 1 base; junction bases not matched to a gene: 6. The CDR3 is made up of 14 amino acids. CDR3 loop: CASQPGQGSYEQYF. The CDR3, as DNA: TGTGCCAGTCAGCCGGGACAGGGGTCCTACGAGCAGTACTTC.

The chain combines TRBV5-1 with TRBJ2-5; 7 nucleotides align to TRBD1. The germline V gene encodes CDR1 SGHRS and CDR2 YFSETQ. V shed 1 base and J 3 bases; nucleotides not matched to a gene: 3. This CDR3 contains 14 residues. The CDR3 sequence: CASSLSTGKETQYF. DNA for the CDR3: TGCGCCAGCAGCTTGTCGACAGGGAAAGAGACCCAGTACTTC. Together with reference TRBV5-1 and TRBJ2-5, the CDR3 gives the full variable domain: KAGVTQTPRYLIKTRGQQVTLSCSPISGHRSVSWYQQTPGQGLQFLFEYFSETQRNKGNFPGRFSGRQFSNSRSEMNVSTLELGDSALYLCASSLSTGKETQYFGPGTRLLVL.

This clone was recorded a few times. The V gene is TRBV27, the J gene TRBJ1-2, with TRBD1 matching 11 bases. The CDR3 runs to 14 residues. CDR1 is MNHEY, CDR2 SMNVEV, per germline (reference sequence). The trim removed 5 bases at V and 8 bases at J, leaving 7 bases unmatched. CDR3 bases: TGTGCCAGCAGTGGGACAGGGGGAGCAAAAGGCTACACCTTC. This codes for CASSGTGGAKGYTF.

The J gene is TRBJ1-1, the V gene TRBV27; D not resolved. The CDR3 loop spans 14 amino acids. The V end lost 3 bases, the J end lost 4 bases, and 12 bases lay between the germline ends. Per the germline V gene, CDR1 is MNHEY and CDR2 is SMNVEV (reference sequence). Here the CDR3 DNA reads TGTGCCAGCAGTTTGGGAGTGGAGGGCACTGAAGCTTTCTTT. Translation gives CASSLGVEGTEAFF.

The chain links TRBV5-6 to TRBJ2-1; TRBD2 might be the D (5 bases). There are 15 residues in the CDR3. V was clipped by 6 bases and J by 4 bases, with 17 bases between them. Germline V gene data show CDR1 as SGHDT and CDR2 as YYEEEE. CDR3 sequence reads: CASIMLRGQYNEQFF. The CDR3 coding sequence is TGTGCCAGCATTATGCTTCGAGGGCAGTACAATGAGCAGTTCTTC.

The chain is built from TRBV15 and TRBJ2-4; 7 nucleotides agree with TRBD2. Germline V gene data show CDR1 as LNHNV and CDR2 as YYDKDF (reference sequence). The junction had 6 bases not matched to a gene; V was cut back by 1 base and J by 3 bases. The CDR3 totals 16 residues. CDR3 DNA sequence: TGTGCCACCAGCAGAGGGAGGCTAGCGGACAAAAACATTCAGTACTTC. Protein sequence: CATSRGRLADKNIQYF.